This is a list of T cell receptor beta chains from one sample in a study of blood T cell repertoires in COVID-19. Method: immunoSEQ multiplex PCR; TCRdb's copy keeps in-frame clones and lacks some. Here the sample spans 270,000 or so clones, 81% being singletons. Sequenced input: peripheral blood. All receptors come from a woman in her fifties or sixties with active or convalescent COVID-19. Each CDR3 is given with its conserved first and last residue. The D gene is left open where the match is weak. Expanded clones are given a class, and other clones once, few, many or no size at all.

v_gene: TRBV27; j_gene: TRBJ2-3; d_gene: NA; abundance: few; CDR3nt: TGTGCCAGCAGTCCAACTAGGGGGACAGATACGCAGTATTTT; CDR3aa: CASSPTRGTDTQYF
v_gene: TRBV14; j_gene: TRBJ2-4; d_gene: NA; abundance: NA; CDR3nt: TGTGCCAGCAGCCGGCTGGTTGAGACAGGTGTCAAAAACATTCAGTACTTC; CDR3aa: CASSRLVETGVKNIQYF
v_gene: TRBV3-1/TRBV3-2; j_gene: TRBJ1-2; d_gene: NA; abundance: NA; CDR3nt: TGTGCCAGCAGCTTCCCCGGGAAGGGTGGCTACACCTTC; CDR3aa: CASSFPGKGGYTF
v_gene: TRBV18; j_gene: TRBJ2-5; d_gene: TRBD1; abundance: few; CDR3nt: TGTGCCAGCTCACCTTCGGGGACAGCCCAAGAGACCCAGTACTTC; CDR3aa: CASSPSGTAQETQYF
v_gene: TRBV18; j_gene: TRBJ2-5; d_gene: NA; abundance: NA; CDR3nt: TGTGCCAGCTCACCAAGGGTGCAGGGGCGGGAGACCCAGTACTTC; CDR3aa: CASSPRVQGRETQYF
v_gene: TRBV3-1/TRBV3-2; j_gene: TRBJ1-3; d_gene: TRBD1; abundance: NA; CDR3nt: TGTGCCAGCAGCCAGATGGGGACAGGGAGTAACACCATATATTTT; CDR3aa: CASSQMGTGSNTIYF
v_gene: TRBV19; j_gene: TRBJ2-3; d_gene: NA; abundance: NA; CDR3nt: TGTGCCAGTAGTAACCGGGGAGGTTCTAGCACAGATACGCAGTATTTT; CDR3aa: CASSNRGGSSTDTQYF
v_gene: TRBV2; j_gene: TRBJ1-2; d_gene: NA; abundance: NA; CDR3nt: TGTGCCACCCTACGGACAAGCTATGGCTACACCTTC; CDR3aa: CATLRTSYGYTF
v_gene: TRBV11-3; j_gene: TRBJ2-1; d_gene: NA; abundance: few; CDR3nt: TGTGCCAGCAGCCAGGGTACCTACAATGAGCAGTTCTTC; CDR3aa: CASSQGTYNEQFF
v_gene: TRBV9; j_gene: TRBJ1-1; d_gene: TRBD1; abundance: NA; CDR3nt: TGTGCCAGGAACCACGACAGACAGGGGAAGAAGCAAGACACTGAAGCTTTCTTT; CDR3aa: CARNHDRQGKKQDTEAFF
v_gene: TRBV16; j_gene: TRBJ1-2; d_gene: NA; abundance: NA; CDR3nt: TGTGCCAGCAGCCAAGTGGGAACAGGGAACTATGGCTACACCTTC; CDR3aa: CASSQVGTGNYGYTF